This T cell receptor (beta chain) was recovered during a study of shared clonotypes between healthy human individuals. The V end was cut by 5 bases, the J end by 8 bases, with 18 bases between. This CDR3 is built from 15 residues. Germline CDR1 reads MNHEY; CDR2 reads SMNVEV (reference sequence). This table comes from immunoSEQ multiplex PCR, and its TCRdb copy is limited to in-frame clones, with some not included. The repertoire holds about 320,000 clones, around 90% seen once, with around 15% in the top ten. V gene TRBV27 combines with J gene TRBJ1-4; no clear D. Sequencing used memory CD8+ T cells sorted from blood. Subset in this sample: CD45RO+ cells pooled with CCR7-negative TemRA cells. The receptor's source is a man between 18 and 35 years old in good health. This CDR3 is CASSPRGGGWEKLFF. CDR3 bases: TGTGCCAGCAGTCCCCGGGGAGGTGGTTGGGAAAAACTGTTTTTT.